One T cell receptor (beta chain) is described in this entry. This clonotype showed up many times. The antigen it recognizes is unknown. Per-base quality was not reported, and no clone a single base away is much larger than it. The data were obtained in a study of T cells in Graves' hyperthyroidism and ophthalmopathy (dated 2019 in TCRdb). Some background on the complete study: Peripheral blood samples were taken at the time of initial diagnosis, prior to any treatment. The 95 to 100 discovery patients were randomly divided into training and test sets at a 7:3 ratio. In about six Graves' hyperthyroidism patients, the study also compared T-cell repertoires from thyroid tissue with T-cell repertoires from blood. TCR Vbeta CDR3 sequencing of roughly 140 peripheral blood samples (over 40 ophthalmopathy, around 80 hyperthyroidism and approximately 17 progressor patients) is reported in the paper. After blood sampling, hyperthyroidism patients were treated with methimazole at a starting dose of 30 mg daily, and ophthalmopathy patients were treated with high-dose intravenous methylprednisolone. To identify TCR V-J signatures that set the groups apart, the researchers used a discovery cohort of 100 patients, made up of roughly 45 with Graves' ophthalmopathy and 57 with stable Graves' hyperthyroidism. Prospective prediction of ophthalmopathy was tested in an independent validation cohort consisting of roughly 20 hyperthyroidism patients and approximately 16 patients who later progressed to ophthalmopathy.

Moderately to severely active disease, a Clinical Activity Score of at least 3, a NOSPECS grade of at least 4, and a duration under 3 months were present in ophthalmopathy patients. Patients with uncontrolled infections, other autoimmune diseases, pregnancy or lactation were excluded. Diagnoses were established on the basis of clinical symptoms, serum thyroxine and TRAb, thyroid ultrasound, and orbital computed tomography. PBMCs were isolated from 7.5 to 10 ml of fresh peripheral blood by Ficoll-Paque density gradient centrifugation. Trizol reagent was used to extract total RNA, and RNA quality was then checked on an Agilent 2100 Bioanalyzer. The TCR beta CDR3 regions were amplified from RNA transcripts. The TCR CDR3 was subjected to a first round of RT-PCR using the HTBI primer set and the Qiagen OneStep RT-PCR kit. A second multiplex PCR round built the libraries, followed by size selection and purification. Libraries were sequenced paired-end with 100 bp reads on an Illumina HiSeq2000. Per the authors' processing: Raw data were processed with SOAPnuke, discarding reads with adapters, uncalled bases, mean Phred below 15, or no exact constant-primer or identifier match. COPE v1.2.5 was used to merge high-quality paired reads, and clonotypes were defined as unique nucleotide sequences. MiTCR v1.1 was used to align the clonotypes against IMGT TRBV, TRBD and TRBJ reference segments. The analysis was restricted to V-J combinations with a frequency above 0.0001, which together covered around 99% of the repertoires. A TCS score was defined as the ratio between F50 (clonal expansion) and ExV (chaos), using BLOSUM62-based TCRdist between CDR3 peptides within each V-J. Welch's t-statistics and random forest reduced roughly 540 V-J features to roughly 13, which were used in a naive Bayes classifier (R e1071). TCRdb ran its own pipeline on the public reads, namely fastp trimming at Q25 and MiXCR clone calling, and kept in-frame beta chains. Identical CDR3 proteins give one entry, which carries the most common genes and DNA. The V and J calls come from TCRdb's annotation, not from the publication. This sample is represented by about 400,000 distinct CDR3 sequences; over 11% of them were singletons. Clones ranked in the top ten supply 28% of the sample.

General conclusions and limits of the study: Sample size was not statistically predetermined, and blinding of investigators to group allocation was not performed. A model built on a 13 V-J signature distinguished ophthalmopathy from stable hyperthyroidism, reaching about 88% sensitivity and 81% to 83% specificity in cross-validation and 80%/75% in testing. In validation, the model predicted progression to ophthalmopathy with roughly 70% sensitivity and roughly 72% specificity, a median of roughly seven months before onset. Most expanded thyroid clonotypes (frequency above 0.001) were also found in blood, which suggests that blood repertoires may mirror thyroid immune responses.

From the cysteine through the phenylalanine, the CDR3 covers 13 amino acids. Left in the record is the CDR3 DNA by itself, 39 bases read in frame from the first base. Between the V and J ends, shortened by 0 bases and 6 bases respectively, the junction contains 7 bases. For CDR1 and CDR2, the germline V gene lists SGHRS and YFSETQ. The TCR was taken from a middle-aged man with Graves' ophthalmopathy. The sequence is built from TRBV5-1 and TRBJ2-1; no D segment can be confidently identified. The sample comprised blood. The CDR3 in this case is CASSLAGLNEQFF. The DNA reads as follows: TGCGCCAGCAGCTTGGCCGGCCTCAATGAGCAGTTCTTC.